This entry lists 19 T cell receptor beta chains sequenced from one sample in a study of T cell clonotyping in hematopoietic cell transplantation. TCRdb keeps only in-frame clones here, not all; method: immunoSEQ multiplex PCR. The sample shows about 43,000 clones, 85% of them seen only once. The time point is: recipient sample about 28 days before transplant, after cytoreduction. Sequencing used peripheral blood mononuclear cells, obtained before stem cell transplant. All receptors derive from a man between 60 and 75 years old with acute myeloid leukemia. Some clones in this sample may be carry-over from other donors' samples.

V and J are TRBV5-1 and TRBJ2-5, with D perhaps matching TRBD1 (6 bases). Trimming removed 0 bases from V and 5 bases from J, with 14 bases in between. This CDR3 region has 15 residues. CDR1 is SGHRS, CDR2 YFSETQ, per germline. CDR3 residues: CASSLDPGQRETQYF. CDR3 DNA: TGCGCCAGCAGCTTGGATCCCGGACAGCGGGAGACCCAGTACTTC. The full variable domain, rest sourced from reference TRBV5-1 and TRBJ2-5, is KAGVTQTPRYLIKTRGQQVTLSCSPISGHRSVSWYQQTPGQGLQFLFEYFSETQRNKGNFPGRFSGRQFSNSRSEMNVSTLELGDSALYLCASSLDPGQRETQYFGPGTRLLVL.

Only one count was recorded for this clone. The chain combines TRBV7-6 with TRBJ1-1, with TRBD1 identical over 8 bases. The CDR3 covers 16 residues. Germline V gives CDR1 SGHVS, CDR2 FNYEAQ. The junction had 9 bases not matched to a gene; V was cut back by 5 bases and J by 1 base. The CDR3: CASSLSRTGRNTEAFF. The CDR3 DNA is TGTGCCAGCAGCCTTAGCCGGACAGGGAGGAACACTGAAGCTTTCTTT.

V gene TRBV28 combines with J gene TRBJ1-1; 7 bases fit TRBD1. The germline CDR1 and CDR2 sequences are MDHEN and SYDVKM. V gave up 4 bases and J gave up 10 bases; unmatched junction bases: 6. The CDR3 consists of 12 residues. CDR3 protein: CASSWQGVGAFF. CDR3 nucleotide sequence: TGTGCCAGCAGTTGGCAGGGGGTCGGAGCTTTCTTT.

V gene TRBV30 combines with J gene TRBJ2-5; D might be TRBD1 or TRBD2, each matching 5 bases. From germline, CDR1 is GTSNPN and CDR2 SVGIG (reference sequence). Trimming pared 0 bases from V and 0 bases from J, leaving 14 bases between. The CDR3 is made up of 16 amino acids. The DNA for the CDR3 is TGTGCCTGGAGTGTACCCGGGGCCATCAACCAAGAGACCCAGTACTTC. Encoded protein: CAWSVPGAINQETQYF.

This chain connects TRBV19 to TRBJ1-5, with 7 bases fitting TRBD1. This CDR3 is built from 16 residues. V shed 4 bases, J shed 9 bases, and the junction held 15 bases outside the gene matches. The germline V gene has CDR1 LNHDA and CDR2 SQIVND (reference sequence). DNA of the CDR3: TGTGCCAGTAGTACCTACCCCGGACAGGTTTATAGGCCCCAGCATTTT. This codes for CASSTYPGQVYRPQHF.

The V and J genes are TRBV5-6 and TRBJ2-3; 9 bases agree with TRBD2. This CDR3 comprises 16 residues. V lost 3 bases, J lost 1 base, and 6 bases stayed unmatched. CDR1 and CDR2 (germline): SGHDT, YYEEEE. In DNA form, the CDR3 reads TGTGCCAGCAGCTCCACCGGGACTAGCCGCACAGATACGCAGTATTTT. It specifies CASSSTGTSRTDTQYF.

This chain uses TRBV6-5 with TRBJ1-2, with 9 bases that match TRBD1. The V gene end was trimmed by 5 bases and the J gene end by 4 bases; junction bases not matched to a gene: 5. The germline V gene encodes CDR1 MNHEY and CDR2 SVGAGI. The CDR3 covers 14 residues. In DNA form, the CDR3 reads TGTGCCAGCAGTAGGGACAGGGAGGGCTATGGCTACACCTTC. It encodes CASSRDREGYGYTF.

V is TRBV11-2 and J is TRBJ1-4; D is possibly TRBD1 (5 bases). Germline CDR1 is SGHAT and CDR2 is FQNNGV. The V and J ends lost 0 bases and 11 bases respectively, with 10 bases between them. There are 13 residues in the CDR3. The CDR3 coding sequence is TGTGCCAGCAGCTTAGACGGGGCATGGAAACTGTTTTTT. Protein sequence: CASSLDGAWKLFF.

The chain carries TRBV5-1 and TRBJ2-3; 7 bases are a match to TRBD2. The germline CDR1 and CDR2 sequences are SGHRS and YFSETQ. The CDR3 sequence is 14 residues long. The J segment lost 3 bases and the V segment lost 5 bases, leaving 6 bases of the junction unmatched. The chain's CDR3 is CASRFGTNTDTQYF. DNA for the CDR3: TGCGCCAGCAGGTTCGGGACTAATACAGATACGCAGTATTTT.

The CDR3 protein is CASSFGTSVSGELFF. CDR3 nucleotide sequence: TGTGCCAGCAGTTTCGGGACTAGCGTGTCCGGGGAGCTGTTTTTT. The chain is built from TRBV27 and TRBJ2-2; 10 bases match TRBD2. Germline V gene sequence: CDR1 MNHEY, CDR2 SMNVEV (reference sequence). The CDR3 consists of 15 residues. Trimming cost V 3 bases and J 6 bases; bases outside gene matches: 4.

V usage is TRBV2 and J usage is TRBJ1-2, with TRBD1 matching over 9 bases. Per the germline V gene, CDR1 is SNHLY and CDR2 is FYNNEI. This CDR3 spans 15 amino acids. The V gene end was trimmed by 2 bases and the J gene end by 2 bases; junction bases not matched to a gene: 3. The CDR3 loop is CASSESGTGNYGYTF. For the CDR3, the DNA is TGTGCCAGCAGTGAAAGTGGGACAGGGAACTATGGCTACACCTTC.

The V call is TRBV10-3, the J call TRBJ2-7; 8 bases map to TRBD2. Germline V gene lookup returns CDR1 ENHRY and CDR2 SYGVKD. Losses at the gene ends were 3 bases for V and 1 base for J; bases not matched to a gene: 5. The CDR3 extends over 15 amino acids. This CDR3 reads CAISDRGLASYEQYF. The CDR3 region has the DNA TGTGCCATCAGTGACCGCGGACTAGCATCCTACGAGCAGTACTTC.

The V and J genes are TRBV27 and TRBJ2-7; TRBD1 or TRBD2 may be the D gene (5 bases each). V lost 2 bases and J 5 bases, leaving 13 bases between the germline ends. This CDR3 has 14 residues. The germline V gene encodes CDR1 MNHEY and CDR2 SMNVEV (reference sequence). The CDR3 loop reads CASSLVGVRDEQYF. CDR3 in DNA: TGTGCCAGCAGTTTAGTGGGGGTTCGGGACGAGCAGTACTTC.

The V call is TRBV7-2, the J call TRBJ1-1; 8 bases line up with TRBD1. Germline lookup yields CDR1 SGHTA and CDR2 FQGNSA. The CDR3 is 15 amino acids. Trimming removed 5 bases from V and 4 bases from J; junction bases left unmatched: 9. CDR3 in DNA: TGTGCCAGCAGCCCGGCCAGGGGGCTGCGCACTGAAGCTTTCTTT. It translates to CASSPARGLRTEAFF.

The chain has TRBV6-6 and TRBJ2-7; 8 positions match TRBD1. The V segment lost 6 bases and the J segment 0 bases; nucleotides outside the gene matches: 7. The CDR3 covers 15 residues. Germline V gene sequence: CDR1 MNHNY, CDR2 SVGAGI (reference sequence). The CDR3 region is CASSPGQGSSYEQYF. The CDR3 DNA reads TGTGCCAGCAGCCCAGGACAGGGAAGCTCCTACGAGCAGTACTTC.

The rearrangement uses TRBV9 and TRBJ1-6; D possibly corresponds to TRBD1 (5 bases). V was trimmed by 0 bases and J by 7 bases, leaving 14 bases between them. Per germline, CDR1 SGDLS and CDR2 YYNGEE. The length of the CDR3 is 16 residues. The CDR3 loop reads CASSVGFRGHNSPLHF. As DNA, the CDR3 is TGTGCCAGCAGCGTAGGTTTTCGGGGCCACAATTCACCCCTCCACTTT. Full variable domain (remainder filled in from reference TRBV9 and TRBJ1-6): DSGVTQTPKHLITATGQRVTLRCSPRSGDLSVYWYQQSLDQGLQFLIQYYNGEERAKGNILERFSAQQFPDLHSELNLSSLELGDSALYFCASSVGFRGHNSPLHFGNGTRLTVT.

CDR3 sequence (DNA): TGCGCCAGCAGCCAAGATAGGGGGCGGGAGACCCAGTACTTC. It encodes CASSQDRGRETQYF. The V gene is TRBV4-3, the J gene TRBJ2-5; 7 bases fit TRBD1. Germline V lookup: CDR1 LGHNA, CDR2 YSLEER. The trim removed 0 bases at V and 5 bases at J, leaving 3 bases unmatched. The CDR3 covers 14 residues.

The chain's CDR3 is CASSLGRGGARNEQFF. The CDR3 DNA reads as TGTGCCAGCAGTCTTGGGCGGGGGGGCGCGAGGAATGAGCAGTTCTTC. The chain couples TRBV14 to TRBJ2-1; 9 bases align to TRBD2. Losses at the gene ends were 6 bases for V and 7 bases for J; bases not matched to a gene: 13. CDR1 is SGHDN and CDR2 is FVKESK in the germline V gene. CDR3 length equals 16 residues.

The chain couples TRBV10-2 to TRBJ1-1; D is possibly TRBD1 (6 bases). Per germline, CDR1 WSHSY and CDR2 SAAADI. This CDR3 comprises 14 residues. Trimming left V 6 bases short and J 5 bases short, with 16 bases between. The CDR3 DNA is TGCGCCAGCAGCGCAGAAGGGGGTTGGACTGAAGCTTTCTTT. Translation gives CASSAEGGWTEAFF.